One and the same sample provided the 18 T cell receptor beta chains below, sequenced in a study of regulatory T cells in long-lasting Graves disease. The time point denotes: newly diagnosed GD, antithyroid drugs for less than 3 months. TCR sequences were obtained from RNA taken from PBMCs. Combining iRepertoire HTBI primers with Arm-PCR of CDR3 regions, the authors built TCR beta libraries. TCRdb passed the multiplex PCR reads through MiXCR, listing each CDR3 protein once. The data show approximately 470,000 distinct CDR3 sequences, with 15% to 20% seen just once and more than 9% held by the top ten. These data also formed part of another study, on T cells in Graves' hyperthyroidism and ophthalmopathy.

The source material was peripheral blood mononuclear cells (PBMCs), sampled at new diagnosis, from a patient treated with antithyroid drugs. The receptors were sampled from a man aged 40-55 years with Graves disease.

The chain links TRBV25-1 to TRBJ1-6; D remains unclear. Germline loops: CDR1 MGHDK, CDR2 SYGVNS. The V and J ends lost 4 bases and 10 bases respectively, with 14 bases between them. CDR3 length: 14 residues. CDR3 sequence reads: CASSAPGQASPLHF. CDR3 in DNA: TGTGCCAGCAGTGCTCCGGGCCAGGCGTCACCCCTCCACTTT.

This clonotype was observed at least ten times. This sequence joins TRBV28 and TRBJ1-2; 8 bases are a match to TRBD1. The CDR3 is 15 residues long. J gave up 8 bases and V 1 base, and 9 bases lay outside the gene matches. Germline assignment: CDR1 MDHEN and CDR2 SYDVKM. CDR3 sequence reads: CASSLLGDRTFGYTF. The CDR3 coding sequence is TGTGCCAGCAGTTTATTGGGGGACAGGACCTTCGGCTACACCTTC.

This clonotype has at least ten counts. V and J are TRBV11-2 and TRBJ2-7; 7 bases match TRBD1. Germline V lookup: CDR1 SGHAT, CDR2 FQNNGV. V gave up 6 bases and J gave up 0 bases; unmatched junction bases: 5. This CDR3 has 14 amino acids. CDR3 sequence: CASRRTGASYEQYF. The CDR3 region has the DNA TGTGCCAGCAGGCGGACAGGAGCCTCCTACGAGCAGTACTTC.

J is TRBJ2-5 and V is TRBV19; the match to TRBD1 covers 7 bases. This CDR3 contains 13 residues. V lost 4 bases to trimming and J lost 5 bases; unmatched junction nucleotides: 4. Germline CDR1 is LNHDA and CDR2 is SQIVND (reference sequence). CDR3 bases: TGTGCCAGTAGTAGGGGACAGTCGGAGACCCAGTACTTC. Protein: CASSRGQSETQYF.

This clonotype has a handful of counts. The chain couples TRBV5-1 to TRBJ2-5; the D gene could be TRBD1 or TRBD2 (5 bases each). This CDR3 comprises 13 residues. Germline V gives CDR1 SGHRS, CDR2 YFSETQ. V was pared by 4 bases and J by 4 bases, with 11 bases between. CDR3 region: CASSEGMRETQYF. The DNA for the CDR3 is TGCGCCAGCAGCGAGGGGATGCGAGAGACCCAGTACTTC.

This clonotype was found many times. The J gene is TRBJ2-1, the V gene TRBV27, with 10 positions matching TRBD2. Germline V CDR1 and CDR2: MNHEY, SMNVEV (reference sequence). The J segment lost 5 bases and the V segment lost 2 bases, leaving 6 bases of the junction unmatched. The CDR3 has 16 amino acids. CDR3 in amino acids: CASSLRSSGRDNEQFF. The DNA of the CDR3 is TGTGCCAGCAGTTTAAGGTCCAGCGGGAGGGACAATGAGCAGTTCTTC.

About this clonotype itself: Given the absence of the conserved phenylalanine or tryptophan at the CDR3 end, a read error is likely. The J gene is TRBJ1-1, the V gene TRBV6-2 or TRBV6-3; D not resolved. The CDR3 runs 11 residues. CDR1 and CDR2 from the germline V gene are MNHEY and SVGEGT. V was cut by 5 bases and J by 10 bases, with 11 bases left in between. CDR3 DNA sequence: TGTGCCAGCAGTAAGCTTGTGGGAGCTTTCCTT. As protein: CASSKLVGAFL.

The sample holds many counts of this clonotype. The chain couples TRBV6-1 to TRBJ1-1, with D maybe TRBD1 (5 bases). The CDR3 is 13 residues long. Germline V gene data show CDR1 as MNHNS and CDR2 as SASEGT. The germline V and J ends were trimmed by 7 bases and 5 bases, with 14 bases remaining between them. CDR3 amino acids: CASKVKGVTEAFF. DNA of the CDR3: TGTGCCAGCAAAGTTAAAGGGGTGACTGAAGCTTTCTTT.

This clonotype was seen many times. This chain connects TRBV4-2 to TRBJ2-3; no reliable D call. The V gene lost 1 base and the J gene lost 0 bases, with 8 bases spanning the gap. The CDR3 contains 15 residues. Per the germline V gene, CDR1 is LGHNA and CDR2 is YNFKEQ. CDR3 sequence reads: CASSQAATSTDTQYF. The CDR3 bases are TGTGCCAGCAGCCAAGCCGCTACTAGCACAGATACGCAGTATTTT.

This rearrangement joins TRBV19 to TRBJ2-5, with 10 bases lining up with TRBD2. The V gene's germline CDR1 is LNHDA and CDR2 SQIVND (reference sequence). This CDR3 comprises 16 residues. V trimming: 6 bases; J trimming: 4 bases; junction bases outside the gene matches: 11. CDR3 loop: CASSKYLAGVGETQYF. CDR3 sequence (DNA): TGTGCCAGTAGCAAATATCTAGCGGGAGTGGGAGAGACCCAGTACTTC.

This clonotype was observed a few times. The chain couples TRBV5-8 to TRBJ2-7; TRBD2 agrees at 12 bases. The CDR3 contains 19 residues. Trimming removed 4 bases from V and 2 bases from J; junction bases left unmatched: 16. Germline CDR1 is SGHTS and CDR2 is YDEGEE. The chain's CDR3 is CASSTRLAGEVVSPYEQYF. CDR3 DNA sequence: TGTGCCAGCAGCACCCGACTAGCGGGAGAAGTCGTAAGTCCCTACGAGCAGTACTTC.

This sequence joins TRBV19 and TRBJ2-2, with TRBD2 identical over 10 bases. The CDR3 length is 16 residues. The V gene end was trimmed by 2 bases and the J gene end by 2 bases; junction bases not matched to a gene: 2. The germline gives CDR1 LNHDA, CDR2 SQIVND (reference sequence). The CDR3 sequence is CASSIRTSGNTGELFF. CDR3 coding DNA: TGTGCCAGTAGTATAAGGACTAGCGGAAACACCGGGGAGCTGTTTTTT. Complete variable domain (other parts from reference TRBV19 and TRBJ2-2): DGGITQSPKYLFRKEGQNVTLSCEQNLNHDAMYWYRQDPGQGLRLIYYSQIVNDFQKGDIAEGYSVSREKKESFPLTVTSAQKNPTAFYLCASSIRTSGNTGELFFGEGSRLTVL.

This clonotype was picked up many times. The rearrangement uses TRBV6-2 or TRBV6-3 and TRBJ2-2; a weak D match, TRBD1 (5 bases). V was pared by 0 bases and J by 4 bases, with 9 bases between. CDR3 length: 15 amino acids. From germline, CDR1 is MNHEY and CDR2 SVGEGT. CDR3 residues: CASSYSRQGTGELFF. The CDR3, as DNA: TGTGCCAGCAGTTACTCGCGGCAGGGCACCGGGGAGCTGTTTTTT.

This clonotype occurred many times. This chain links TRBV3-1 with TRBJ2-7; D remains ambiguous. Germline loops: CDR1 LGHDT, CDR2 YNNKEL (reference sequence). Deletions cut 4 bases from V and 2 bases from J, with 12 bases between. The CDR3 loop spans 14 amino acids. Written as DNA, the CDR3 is TGTGCCAGCAGCCTAATAGGGCCTACCTACGAGCAGTACTTC. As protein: CASSLIGPTYEQYF.

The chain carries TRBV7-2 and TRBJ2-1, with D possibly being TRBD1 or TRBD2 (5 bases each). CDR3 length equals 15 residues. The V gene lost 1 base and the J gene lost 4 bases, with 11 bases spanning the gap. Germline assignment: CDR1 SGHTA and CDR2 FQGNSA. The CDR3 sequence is CASSLGGNPYNEQFF. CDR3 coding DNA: TGTGCCAGCAGCTTAGGGGGGAATCCTTACAATGAGCAGTTCTTC. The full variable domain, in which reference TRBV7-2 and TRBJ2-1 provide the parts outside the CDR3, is GAGVSQSPSNKVTEKGKDVELRCDPISGHTALYWYRQSLGQGLEFLIYFQGNSAPDKSGLPSDRFSAERTGGSVSTLTIQRTQQEDSAVYLCASSLGGNPYNEQFFGPGTRLTVL.

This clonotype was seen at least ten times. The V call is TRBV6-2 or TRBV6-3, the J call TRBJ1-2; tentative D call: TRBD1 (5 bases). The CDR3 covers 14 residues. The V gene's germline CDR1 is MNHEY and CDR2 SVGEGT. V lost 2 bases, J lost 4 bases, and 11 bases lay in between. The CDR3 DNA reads TGTGCCAGCAGTTACGGGGCCGGGGGCTATGGCTACACCTTC. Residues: CASSYGAGGYGYTF.

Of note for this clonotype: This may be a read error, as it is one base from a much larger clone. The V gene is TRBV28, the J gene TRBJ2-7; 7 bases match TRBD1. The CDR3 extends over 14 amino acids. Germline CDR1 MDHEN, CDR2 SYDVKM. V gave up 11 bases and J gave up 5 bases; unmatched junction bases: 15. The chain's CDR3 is CAGTSDRDNNEQYF. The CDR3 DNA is TGTGCCGGCACCTCCGACAGGGACAACAACGAGCAGTACTTC. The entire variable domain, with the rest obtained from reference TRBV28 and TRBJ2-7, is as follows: DVKVTQSSRYLVKRTGEKVFLECVQDMDHENMFWYRQDPGLGLRLIYFSYDVKMKEKGDIPEGYSVSREKKERFSLILESASTNQTSMYLCAGTSDRDNNEQYFGPGTRLTVT.

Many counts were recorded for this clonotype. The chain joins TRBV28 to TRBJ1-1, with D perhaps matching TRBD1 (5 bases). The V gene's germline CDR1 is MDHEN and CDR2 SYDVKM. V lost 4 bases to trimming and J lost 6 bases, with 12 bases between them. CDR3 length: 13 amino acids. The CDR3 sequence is CASSSLGVPEAFF. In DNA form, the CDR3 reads TGTGCCAGCAGTTCACTGGGGGTCCCTGAAGCTTTCTTT.